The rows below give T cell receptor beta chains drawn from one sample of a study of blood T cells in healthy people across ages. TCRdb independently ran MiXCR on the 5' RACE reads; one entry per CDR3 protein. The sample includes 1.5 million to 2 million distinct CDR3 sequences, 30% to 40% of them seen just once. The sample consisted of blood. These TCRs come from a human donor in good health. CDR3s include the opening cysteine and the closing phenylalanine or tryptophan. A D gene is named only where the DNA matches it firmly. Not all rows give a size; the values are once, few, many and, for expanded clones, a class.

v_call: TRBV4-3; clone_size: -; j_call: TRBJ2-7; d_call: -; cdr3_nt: TGCGCCAGCAGCCAAGTCAGGGGAATCGTCACCTACGAGCAGTACTTC; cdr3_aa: CASSQVRGIVTYEQYF
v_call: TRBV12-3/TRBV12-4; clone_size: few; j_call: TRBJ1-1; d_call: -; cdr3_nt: TGTGCCAGCAGTACTAACCCGACTGAAGCTTTCTTT; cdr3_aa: CASSTNPTEAFF
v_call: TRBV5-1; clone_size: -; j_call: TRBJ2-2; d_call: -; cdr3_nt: TGCGCCAGCAGCTTGGTCCAGGGACAAATGAACACCGGGGAACTGTTTTTT; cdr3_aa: CASSLVQGQMNTGELFF
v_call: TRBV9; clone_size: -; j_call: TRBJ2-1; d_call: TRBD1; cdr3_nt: TGTGCCAGCAGCGTGGACCCGACAGGGCCCAATGAGCAGTTCTTC; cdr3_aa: CASSVDPTGPNEQFF
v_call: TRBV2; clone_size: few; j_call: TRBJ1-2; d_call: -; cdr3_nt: TGTGCCAGCAGTCTTGGGGGCGCGGGTGATGGCTACACCTTC; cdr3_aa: CASSLGGAGDGYTF
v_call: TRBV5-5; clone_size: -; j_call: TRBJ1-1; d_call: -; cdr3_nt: TGTGCCAGCAGCTTGGGTGGAGGGGGAGTGGAAACTGAAGCTTTCTTT; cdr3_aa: CASSLGGGGVETEAFF
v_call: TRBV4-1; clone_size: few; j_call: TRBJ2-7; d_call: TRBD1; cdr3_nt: TGCGCCAGCAGCCAAGTTCCCGGGACAGCTACCTACGAGCAGTACTTC; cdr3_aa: CASSQVPGTATYEQYF
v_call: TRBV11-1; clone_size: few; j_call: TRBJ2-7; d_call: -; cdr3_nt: TGTGCCAGCAGCTCCCTCGGGCCTCCCGATGGCTACGAGCAGTACTTC; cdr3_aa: CASSSLGPPDGYEQYF
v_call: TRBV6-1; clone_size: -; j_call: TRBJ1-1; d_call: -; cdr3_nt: TGTGCCAGCAGTGAACGGGGGATTACTGAAGCTTTCTTT; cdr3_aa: CASSERGITEAFF
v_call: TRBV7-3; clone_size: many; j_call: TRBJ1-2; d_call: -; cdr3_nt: TGTGCCAGCAGCCCGGACCCCGCAGGGTTCGGCTACACCTTC; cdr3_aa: CASSPDPAGFGYTF
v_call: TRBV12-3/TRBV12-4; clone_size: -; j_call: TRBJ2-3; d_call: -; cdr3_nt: TGTGCCAGCAGTTTTGGGAACAAGTGGGGGGATACGCAGTATTTT; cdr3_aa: CASSFGNKWGDTQYF
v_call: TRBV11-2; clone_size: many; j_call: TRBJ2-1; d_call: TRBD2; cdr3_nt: TGTGCCAGCAGCCAGGGACTAGATAATGAGCAGTTCTTC; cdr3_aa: CASSQGLDNEQFF
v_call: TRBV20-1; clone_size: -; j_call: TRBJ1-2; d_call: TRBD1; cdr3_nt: TGCAGTGCTACTTTCCGGACAGGGATCGGCTACACCTTC; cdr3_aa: CSATFRTGIGYTF
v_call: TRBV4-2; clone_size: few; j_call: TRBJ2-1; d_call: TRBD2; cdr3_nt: TGTGCCAGCAGCCAAGCCTCCTACGGGACTAGCGGTAAGAGAGGGACCTACAATGAGCAGTTCTTC; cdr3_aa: CASSQASYGTSGKRGTYNEQFF
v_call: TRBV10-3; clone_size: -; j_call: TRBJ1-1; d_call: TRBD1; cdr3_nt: TGTGCCATCAGCAGCGGGACAGGGGGCGAGCGAGGGAAAGCTGAAGCTTTCTTT; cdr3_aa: CAISSGTGGERGKAEAFF
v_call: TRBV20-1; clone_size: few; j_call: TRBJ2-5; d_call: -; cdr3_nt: TGCAGTGCTAGAGATCGGAGTTACTCGGAGACCCAGTACTTC; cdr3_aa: CSARDRSYSETQYF
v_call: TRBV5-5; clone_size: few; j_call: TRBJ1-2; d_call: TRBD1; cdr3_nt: TGTGCCAGCAGCTTTACTACCGGGACAGAATATGGCTACACCTTC; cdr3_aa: CASSFTTGTEYGYTF
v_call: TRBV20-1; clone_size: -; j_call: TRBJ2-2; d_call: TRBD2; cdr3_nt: TGCAGTGTACTAGCGGGGTCGACCGGGGAGCTGTTTTTT; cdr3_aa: CSVLAGSTGELFF
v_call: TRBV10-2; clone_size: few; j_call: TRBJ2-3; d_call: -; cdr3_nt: TGCGCCAGCAGTGAGGCGGGTAGCACAGATACGCAGTATTTT; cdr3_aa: CASSEAGSTDTQYF
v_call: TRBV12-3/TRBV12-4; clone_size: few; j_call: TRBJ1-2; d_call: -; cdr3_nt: TGTGCCAGCACTGAATCGGTTAACTATGGCTACACCTTC; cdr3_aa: CASTESVNYGYTF
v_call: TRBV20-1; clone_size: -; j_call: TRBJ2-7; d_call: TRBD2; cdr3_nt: TGCAGTGCTAGAGGGACTAGCAGCCACGAGCAGTACTTC; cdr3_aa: CSARGTSSHEQYF
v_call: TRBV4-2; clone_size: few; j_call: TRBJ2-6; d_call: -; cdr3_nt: TGTGCCAGCAGCCAGTCCCGGCGGCTTGGGGCCAACGTCCTGACTTTC; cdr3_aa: CASSQSRRLGANVLTF
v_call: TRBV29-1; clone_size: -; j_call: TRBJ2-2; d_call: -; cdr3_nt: TGCAGCGTTGAAGATTGGGGGGAAGCGAACACCGGGGAGCTGTTTTTT; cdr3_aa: CSVEDWGEANTGELFF
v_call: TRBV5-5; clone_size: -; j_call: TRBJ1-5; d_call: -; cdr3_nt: TGTGCCAGCAGCGACCGGGCCGCGCCGTGGCAGCCCCAGCATTTT; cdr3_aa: CASSDRAAPWQPQHF
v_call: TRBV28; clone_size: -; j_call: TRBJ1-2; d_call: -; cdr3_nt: TGTGCCAGCAGTTTACCAGTAGATGGCTACACCTTC; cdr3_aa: CASSLPVDGYTF
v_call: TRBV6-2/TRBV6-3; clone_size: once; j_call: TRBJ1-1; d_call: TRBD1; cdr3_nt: TGTGCCAGCAGCCGACGGACAGGGCGCTCTTTCTTT; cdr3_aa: CASSRRTGRSFF
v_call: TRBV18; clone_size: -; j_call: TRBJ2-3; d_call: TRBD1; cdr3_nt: TGTGCCAGCTCACCGCCGGGACAGGGGGTCACAGATACGCAGTATTTT; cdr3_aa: CASSPPGQGVTDTQYF
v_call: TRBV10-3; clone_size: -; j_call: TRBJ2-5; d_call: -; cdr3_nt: TGTGCCATCAGTGAGGAGCCACAAGAGACCCAGTACTTC; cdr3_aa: CAISEEPQETQYF
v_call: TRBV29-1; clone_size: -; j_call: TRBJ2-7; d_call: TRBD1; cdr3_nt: TGCAGCGTTAAATCAGACAGGGAAGAAGACTACGAGCAGTACTTC; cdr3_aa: CSVKSDREEDYEQYF
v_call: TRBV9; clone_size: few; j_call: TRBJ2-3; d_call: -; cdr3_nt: TGTGCCAGCAGCGTAGGCGGCCTGGCAGATACGCAGTATTTT; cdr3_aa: CASSVGGLADTQYF
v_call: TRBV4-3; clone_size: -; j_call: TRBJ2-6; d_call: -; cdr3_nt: TGCGCCAGCAGGAAGACAGTCTCTGGGGCCAACGTCCTGACTTTC; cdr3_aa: CASRKTVSGANVLTF
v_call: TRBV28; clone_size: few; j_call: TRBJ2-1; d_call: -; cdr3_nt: TGTGCCAGCAGCAGACGGGGGCAGTTCTTC; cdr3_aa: CASSRRGQFF
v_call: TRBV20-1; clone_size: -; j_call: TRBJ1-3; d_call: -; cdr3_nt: TGCAGTGCCCCGGCCCGCCGGACTTCTGGAAACACCATATATTTT; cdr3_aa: CSAPARRTSGNTIYF
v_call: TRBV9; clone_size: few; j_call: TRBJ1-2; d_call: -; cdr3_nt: TGTGCCAGCAGCGGGACAGTTCCCCGCAAGGGAGCTAACTATGGCTACACCTTC; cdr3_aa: CASSGTVPRKGANYGYTF
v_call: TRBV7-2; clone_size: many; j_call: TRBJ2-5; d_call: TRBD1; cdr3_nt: TGTGCCAGCAGCTCCCGGACAGGGGGACAAGAGACCCAGTACTTC; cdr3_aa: CASSSRTGGQETQYF
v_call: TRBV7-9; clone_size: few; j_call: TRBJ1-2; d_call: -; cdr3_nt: TGTGCCAGCAGCTCCTTACGTTCGGACAGTAACTATGGCTACACCTTC; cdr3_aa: CASSSLRSDSNYGYTF
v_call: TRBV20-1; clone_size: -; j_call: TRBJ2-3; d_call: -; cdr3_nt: TGCAGTGCTACCCCGGGGACCCCTGAGGATACGCAGTATTTT; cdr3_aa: CSATPGTPEDTQYF